The 32 T cell receptor beta chains listed next were all sequenced from one sample in a study of T cell responses to AZD1222 COVID-19 vaccine. The method was immunoSEQ multiplex PCR; TCRdb's version includes in-frame clones alone and lacks a portion of them. Counted here are under 200,000 clones, approximately 90% occurring once; the ten biggest clones make up approximately 2%. This specimen consisted of peripheral blood, obtained on day 0 of AZD1222 vaccination. Source of these receptors: an adult in good health.

The chain has TRBV14 and TRBJ1-1; D gene ambiguous. The CDR3 loop spans 17 amino acids. CDR1 SGHDN and CDR2 FVKESK come from the germline V gene. The V end was cut by 0 bases, the J end by 0 bases, with 14 bases between. The CDR3 sequence is CASSQDYMAQLNTEAFF. In nucleotides, the CDR3 is TGTGCCAGCAGCCAAGATTACATGGCACAGCTGAACACTGAAGCTTTCTTT.

The rearrangement joins TRBV28 to TRBJ1-5; D unresolved. The CDR3 totals 16 residues. CDR1 and CDR2 from the germline V gene are MDHEN and SYDVKM. Trimming left V 6 bases short and J 4 bases short, with 19 bases between. The DNA for the CDR3 is TGTGCCAGCAGATCAGTGATGACCTGGGGTAATCAGCCCCAGCATTTT. Residues: CASRSVMTWGNQPQHF. Drawing the rest from reference TRBV28 and TRBJ1-5, the complete variable domain is DVKVTQSSRYLVKRTGEKVFLECVQDMDHENMFWYRQDPGLGLRLIYFSYDVKMKEKGDIPEGYSVSREKKERFSLILESASTNQTSMYLCASRSVMTWGNQPQHFGDGTRLSIL.

The rearrangement uses TRBV2 and TRBJ1-5; 7 bases align to TRBD1. The CDR3 is 13 amino acids. Germline CDR1 and CDR2: SNHLY and FYNNEI. J lost 3 bases, V lost 8 bases, and 4 bases had no gene match. DNA of the CDR3: TGTGCCAGCCAAGACAGGGACAATCAGCCCCAGCATTTT. This codes for CASQDRDNQPQHF.

V and J are TRBV7-8 and TRBJ1-1; TRBD1 matches at 9 bases. Trimming removed 3 bases from V and 0 bases from J; junction bases left unmatched: 2. This CDR3 is 15 amino acids long. In germline, CDR1 is SGHVS, CDR2 FQNEAQ. The CDR3 coding sequence is TGTGCCAGCAGCTTGGACAGGGGATTGAACACTGAAGCTTTCTTT. It encodes CASSLDRGLNTEAFF.

The rearrangement uses TRBV7-2 and TRBJ2-3, with 7 bases lining up with TRBD2. Unmatched junction bases numbered 21, after V lost 1 base and J lost 11 bases. CDR3 length equals 18 residues. CDR1 and CDR2 from the germline V gene are SGHTA and FQGNSA. The chain's CDR3 is CASSLEALRRGVFLRQYF. In DNA form, the CDR3 reads TGTGCCAGCAGCTTAGAGGCTCTCAGACGGGGGGTTTTCCTGCGGCAGTATTTT. Based on the CDR3 plus reference TRBV7-2 and TRBJ2-3, the full variable domain is GAGVSQSPSNKVTEKGKDVELRCDPISGHTALYWYRQSLGQGLEFLIYFQGNSAPDKSGLPSDRFSAERTGGSVSTLTIQRTQQEDSAVYLCASSLEALRRGVFLRQYFGPGTRLTVL.

The chain is built from TRBV6-5 and TRBJ1-3; D call uncertain. Trimming took off 8 bases at V and 3 bases at J, with 8 bases between the two ends. Germline V lookup: CDR1 MNHEY, CDR2 SVGAGI. The CDR3 has 12 residues. The chain's CDR3 is CASGRGGNTIYF. Written as DNA, the CDR3 is TGTGCCAGCGGGCGGGGTGGAAACACCATATATTTT.

The V and J genes are TRBV3-1 (or the pseudogene TRBV3-2) and TRBJ1-3, with no clear D. Per the germline V gene, CDR1 is LGHDT and CDR2 is YNNKEL (reference sequence). V dropped 0 bases and J dropped 3 bases, with 12 bases sitting between them. There are 16 residues in the CDR3. CDR3 in DNA: TGTGCCAGCAGCCAAGATAAATTTAAAAGTGGAAACACCATATATTTT. This translates into CASSQDKFKSGNTIYF.

The rearrangement joins TRBV7-8 to TRBJ2-1; D tentatively reads TRBD1 or TRBD2 (5 bases each). Germline V gene lookup returns CDR1 SGHVS and CDR2 FQNEAQ. The ends were cut back, 3 bases at V and 7 bases at J, with 13 bases in the middle. The CDR3 has 14 residues. CDR3 sequence: CASSFEAGSNEQFF. CDR3 DNA sequence: TGTGCCAGCAGCTTTGAGGCAGGGAGTAATGAGCAGTTCTTC.

The chain uses TRBV7-9 and TRBJ2-7; 14 bases map to TRBD2. Trimming at V came to 4 bases and at J to 2 bases, leaving 7 bases not matched to a gene. Germline V gives CDR1 SEHNR, CDR2 FQNEAQ (reference sequence). This CDR3 region has 17 residues. Written as DNA, the CDR3 is TGTGCCAGCAGCTCCGGACTAGCGGGAGGCCGAACCTACGAGCAGTACTTC. Translating gives CASSSGLAGGRTYEQYF.

The rearrangement joins TRBV6-5 to TRBJ1-1; D remains unclear. Trimming took 6 bases from V and 5 from J, leaving 10 bases between them. The length of the CDR3 is 12 residues. CDR1 MNHEY and CDR2 SVGAGI come from the germline V gene. The CDR3 protein is CASRGGGTEAFF. The CDR3 region has the DNA TGTGCCAGCAGGGGAGGTGGGACTGAAGCTTTCTTT.

This rearrangement joins TRBV27 to TRBJ2-1; D may correspond to TRBD1 or TRBD2 (6 bases each). The CDR3 spans 14 residues. Germline loops: CDR1 MNHEY, CDR2 SMNVEV (reference sequence). V lost 4 bases, J lost 8 bases, and 15 bases lay in between. CDR3 nucleotides: TGTGCCAGCAGTTCGGACGGGGGCGTCGATGAGCAGTTCTTC. Its translation is CASSSDGGVDEQFF.

The V and J genes are TRBV6-4 and TRBJ2-2; D assignment may be TRBD1 or TRBD2 (6 bases each). Trimming pared 4 bases from V and 3 bases from J, leaving 12 bases between. Germline values: CDR1 MRHNA, CDR2 SNTAGT. The CDR3 spans 15 residues. The CDR3: CASSVEEGDTGELFF. The CDR3 region has the DNA TGTGCCAGCAGTGTTGAGGAGGGGGACACCGGGGAGCTGTTTTTT.

The gene calls are TRBV27 and TRBJ2-7; D might be TRBD1 or TRBD2, each matching 5 bases. CDR3 length: 14 amino acids. Per the germline V gene, CDR1 is MNHEY and CDR2 is SMNVEV (reference sequence). The germline V and J ends were trimmed by 3 bases and 2 bases, with 11 bases remaining between them. Here the CDR3 reads CASSFGGPTYEQYF. In DNA, the CDR3 is TGTGCCAGCAGTTTTGGGGGACCGACCTACGAGCAGTACTTC.

V usage is TRBV29-1 and J usage is TRBJ1-1, with TRBD1 matching 7 bases. Trimming cost V 8 bases and J 1 base; bases outside gene matches: 10. CDR1 and CDR2 from the germline V gene are SQVTM and ANQGSEA. The CDR3 has 14 amino acids. The CDR3 loop is CSTGERTGNTEAFF. The CDR3 nucleotides read TGCAGCACTGGGGAGAGGACAGGGAACACTGAAGCTTTCTTT.

The rearrangement joins TRBV19 to TRBJ1-1, with a possible D match to TRBD1 (6 bases). V was pared by 3 bases and J by 0 bases, with 14 bases between. The CDR3 contains 16 residues. Germline assignment: CDR1 LNHDA and CDR2 SQIVND (reference sequence). CDR3 in amino acids: CASSMHRAGMNTEAFF. As DNA, the CDR3 is TGTGCCAGTAGTATGCACAGGGCGGGCATGAACACTGAAGCTTTCTTT.

The V and J genes are TRBV5-5 and TRBJ1-1, with no clear D. Germline CDR1 is SGHKS and CDR2 is YYEKEE (reference sequence). V gave up 4 bases and J gave up 1 base, with 8 bases separating them. The CDR3 spans 13 residues. For the CDR3, the DNA is TGTGCCAGCAGCATGACGGGGAACACTGAAGCTTTCTTT. Translation: CASSMTGNTEAFF. Full variable domain (missing parts from reference TRBV5-5 and TRBJ1-1): DAGVTQSPTHLIKTRGQQVTLRCSPISGHKSVSWYQQVLGQGPQFIFQYYEKEERGRGNFPDRFSARQFPNYSSELNVNALLLGDSALYLCASSMTGNTEAFFGQGTRLTVV.

This clone was counted a single time. This chain joins TRBV28 and TRBJ1-5; tentative D call: TRBD1 (5 bases). The V end lost 2 bases, the J end lost 2 bases, and 10 bases lay between the germline ends. This CDR3 has 15 amino acids. Germline values: CDR1 MDHEN, CDR2 SYDVKM. DNA for the CDR3: TGTGCCAGCAGTTTACGGGGGAAGGGCAATCAGCCCCAGCATTTT. Translation gives CASSLRGKGNQPQHF.

The chain joins TRBV12-3 or TRBV12-4 to TRBJ2-7; 9 positions match TRBD1. The CDR3 has 12 residues. J gave up 5 bases and V 6 bases, and 2 bases lay outside the gene matches. The CDR3 region is CASSGTGNEQYF. The CDR3 nucleotides read TGTGCCAGCAGCGGGACAGGGAACGAGCAGTACTTC.

V and J are TRBV28 and TRBJ1-5; no reliable D call. Germline assignment: CDR1 MDHEN and CDR2 SYDVKM. The CDR3 runs to 15 residues. Trimming shortened V by 6 bases and J by 2 bases, and 14 bases separated the two germline ends. The CDR3 here is CASSPNVRGNQPQHF. Written as DNA, the CDR3 is TGTGCCAGCAGCCCAAACGTGAGGGGCAATCAGCCCCAGCATTTT.

The chain couples TRBV12-3 or TRBV12-4 to TRBJ1-6; D is uncertain. There are 12 residues in the CDR3. The ends were cut back, 8 bases at V and 6 bases at J, with 8 bases in the middle. In DNA form, the CDR3 reads TGTGCCAGCGGGCGGTTTAATTCACCCCTCCACTTT. Translated: CASGRFNSPLHF.

The chain is built from TRBV9 and TRBJ2-1; D might be TRBD2 (6 bases). V was pared by 0 bases and J by 8 bases, with 9 bases between. The CDR3 contains 13 residues. Looked up from germline, CDR1 is SGDLS and CDR2 is YYNGEE. In DNA, the CDR3 is TGTGCCAGCAGCGTAGTGCCTAGCGATGAGCAGTTCTTC. This encodes CASSVVPSDEQFF.

The rearrangement links TRBV28 to TRBJ2-2; D gene ambiguous. The CDR3 consists of 15 residues. The germline V gene has CDR1 MDHEN and CDR2 SYDVKM. V was shortened by 3 bases and J by 5 bases, with 13 bases between the two germline ends. In DNA form, the CDR3 reads TGTGCCAGCAGTTTGGCGCGTGTTCGAACCGGGGAGCTGTTTTTT. Protein: CASSLARVRTGELFF.

The chain links TRBV14 to TRBJ2-5; the match to TRBD2 covers 9 bases. Losses at the gene ends were 3 bases for V and 2 bases for J; bases not matched to a gene: 4. Germline V CDR1 and CDR2: SGHDN, FVKESK. The CDR3 is 15 residues long. CDR3 sequence: CASSHVAGGQETQYF. In nucleotides, the CDR3 is TGTGCCAGCAGCCACGTGGCGGGGGGGCAAGAGACCCAGTACTTC.

The rearrangement joins TRBV2 to TRBJ1-5; D not resolved. V was pared by 3 bases and J by 4 bases, with 7 bases between. This CDR3 spans 13 amino acids. The germline CDR1 and CDR2 sequences are SNHLY and FYNNEI. Written as DNA, the CDR3 is TGTGCCAGCAGTGAGGGAAATAATCAGCCCCAGCATTTT. It translates to CASSEGNNQPQHF.

J is TRBJ2-2 and V is TRBV25-1; perhaps TRBD1 as D (5 bases). The CDR3 covers 13 residues. Trimming removed 8 bases at V and 2 bases at J, with 9 bases between. Germline lookup yields CDR1 MGHDK and CDR2 SYGVNS. CDR3 in amino acids: CASVRGNTGELFF. The CDR3 DNA is TGTGCCAGCGTTAGGGGCAACACCGGGGAGCTGTTTTTT.

This clone was picked up one time. CDR3 in amino acids: CASSQDFGRENTEAFF. In DNA, the CDR3 is TGCGCCAGCAGCCAAGACTTCGGGAGGGAGAACACTGAAGCTTTCTTT. The chain carries TRBV4-3 and TRBJ1-1; D gene uncertain. The germline V gene has CDR1 LGHNA and CDR2 YSLEER. The CDR3 extends over 16 amino acids. V lost 0 bases, J lost 1 base, and 12 bases lay in between.

In this sample, this clone turned up a few times. The CDR3 here is CASSEAVTGGYEQYF. The CDR3 DNA follows: TGTGCCAGCAGTGAAGCGGTGACAGGGGGCTACGAGCAGTACTTC. V is TRBV6-1 and J is TRBJ2-7, with 9 bases fitting TRBD1. After removal of 0 bases from V and 3 bases from J, the junction contained 3 bases not matched to a gene. The germline V gene encodes CDR1 MNHNS and CDR2 SASEGT. CDR3 length: 15 amino acids.

The rearrangement uses TRBV7-8 and TRBJ2-7, with a possible D match to TRBD2 (6 bases). CDR1 and CDR2 from the germline V gene are SGHVS and FQNEAQ. The ends were cut back, 8 bases at V and 2 bases at J, with 10 bases in the middle. The CDR3 is made up of 12 amino acids. The DNA for the CDR3 is TGTGCCAGCCGGACTACACCCTACGAGCAGTACTTC. Translating gives CASRTTPYEQYF.

The V gene is TRBV12-3 or TRBV12-4, the J gene TRBJ1-2; D is ambiguous. V shed 5 bases and J shed 5 bases, with 6 bases lying between them. This CDR3 comprises 11 residues. CDR3 sequence (DNA): TGTGCCAGCAGTCGGGAGTATGGCTACACCTTC. Its protein product is CASSREYGYTF.

V and J are TRBV4-2 and TRBJ2-5, with 7 nucleotides matching TRBD1. This CDR3 region has 16 residues. Germline V gene data show CDR1 as LGHNA and CDR2 as YNFKEQ. Trimming cost V 1 base and J 4 bases; bases outside gene matches: 9. CDR3 region: CASSQVEGQASETQYF. The CDR3 DNA follows: TGTGCCAGCAGCCAAGTAGAAGGACAGGCTTCAGAGACCCAGTACTTC.

V is TRBV3-1 (or the pseudogene TRBV3-2) and J is TRBJ2-3; 11 nucleotides match TRBD1. The germline V gene encodes CDR1 LGHDT and CDR2 YNNKEL (reference sequence). Trimming cost V 7 bases and J 6 bases; bases outside gene matches: 6. This CDR3 has 14 amino acids. The CDR3 region has the DNA TGTGCCAGCAACGGACAGGGGGCGTGGGATACGCAGTATTTT. This codes for CASNGQGAWDTQYF.

This chain joins TRBV7-9 and TRBJ1-1, with a weak D call TRBD1 (5 bases). Trimming cost V 5 bases and J 1 base, with 20 bases left between them. The germline gives CDR1 SEHNR, CDR2 FQNEAQ (reference sequence). CDR3 length: 17 amino acids. CDR3 region: CASSLLKGFDRNTEAFF. The CDR3 DNA sequence: TGTGCCAGCAGCCTCTTAAAGGGGTTTGATCGGAACACTGAAGCTTTCTTT.